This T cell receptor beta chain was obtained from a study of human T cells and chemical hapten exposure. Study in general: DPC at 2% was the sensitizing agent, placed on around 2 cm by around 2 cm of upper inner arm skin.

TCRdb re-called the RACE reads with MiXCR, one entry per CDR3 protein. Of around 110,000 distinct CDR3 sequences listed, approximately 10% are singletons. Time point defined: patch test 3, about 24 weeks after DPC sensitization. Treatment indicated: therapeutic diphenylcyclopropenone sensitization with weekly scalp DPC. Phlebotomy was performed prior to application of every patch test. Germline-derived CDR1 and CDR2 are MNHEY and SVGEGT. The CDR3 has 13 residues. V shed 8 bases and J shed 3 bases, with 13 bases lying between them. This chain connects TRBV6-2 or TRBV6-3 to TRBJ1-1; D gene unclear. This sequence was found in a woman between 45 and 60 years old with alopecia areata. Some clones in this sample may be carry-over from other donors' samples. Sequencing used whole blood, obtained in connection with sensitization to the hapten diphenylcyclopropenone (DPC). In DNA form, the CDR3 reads TGTGCCAGCGGCGCCCACGGGGACACTGAAGCTTTCTTT. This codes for CASGAHGDTEAFF.